The 16 T cell receptor beta chains given below trace back to one sample, sequenced in a study of Graves' ophthalmopathy and Graves' hyperthyroidism. RNA transcripts yielded amplified TCR beta CDR3 regions. RT-PCR with HTBI primers came first, then second-round multiplex PCR. TCRdb analysed the multiplex PCR reads with MiXCR anew, one entry per CDR3 protein. The sample includes about 620,000 distinct CDR3 sequences, 20% to 25% of them seen just once. Sequenced sample: peripheral blood. The receptor set was obtained from a woman aged 18 to 35 with stable Graves' hyperthyroidism. Some clones in this sample may be carry-over from other donors' samples.

This clonotype was detected ten times or more. The J gene is TRBJ1-1, the V gene TRBV19; D possibly corresponds to TRBD1 (6 bases). The CDR3 is made up of 15 amino acids. Germline V gene sequence: CDR1 LNHDA, CDR2 SQIVND (reference sequence). Trimming removed 6 bases from V and 5 bases from J, with 19 bases in between. The CDR3 DNA follows: TGTGCCAGTAGGCCATTGCAGGGGCGCGAAACTGAAGCTTTCTTT. Protein sequence: CASRPLQGRETEAFF.

At least ten counts were recorded for this clonotype. The genes are TRBV7-7 and TRBJ2-5, with 8 bases matching TRBD1. Germline assignment: CDR1 SSHAT and CDR2 FNYEAQ (reference sequence). This CDR3 contains 15 residues. The trim removed 5 bases at V and 2 bases at J, leaving 7 bases unmatched. The CDR3 loop is CASSTSGGAQETQYF. CDR3 DNA: TGTGCCAGCAGCACTTCAGGGGGCGCGCAAGAGACCCAGTACTTC.

This clonotype was detected many times. The chain recombines TRBV12-3 or TRBV12-4 with TRBJ1-1; D gene unclear. The CDR3 consists of 12 residues. V was trimmed by 4 bases and J by 1 base, leaving 4 bases between them. CDR3 nucleotides: TGTGCCAGCAGTTCACCGAACACTGAAGCTTTCTTT. Translation: CASSSPNTEAFF.

This clonotype was counted ten times or more. This CDR3 is CASSYSISGEDEQYF. For the CDR3, the DNA is TGTGCCAGCAGTTACTCGATCTCAGGGGAGGACGAGCAGTACTTC. The chain uses TRBV6-5 and TRBJ2-7, with D perhaps matching TRBD1 or TRBD2 (6 bases each). The germline CDR1 and CDR2 sequences are MNHEY and SVGAGI. Trimming stripped 0 bases from V and 5 bases from J, with 14 bases between. The CDR3 runs to 15 residues.

This clonotype was found many times. This chain uses TRBV10-3 with TRBJ2-2; D may be TRBD1 (6 bases). Germline CDR1 is ENHRY and CDR2 is SYGVKD. The CDR3 has 16 amino acids. The ends were cut back, 8 bases at V and 6 bases at J, with 22 bases in the middle. The CDR3 is CAIGESTGKGSGELFF. CDR3 DNA: TGTGCCATCGGGGAATCCACAGGGAAAGGGTCCGGGGAGCTGTTTTTT.

The chain has TRBV7-6 and TRBJ2-7; TRBD2 is a possible D gene (6 bases). This CDR3 is built from 14 residues. V was cut by 2 bases and J by 6 bases, with 14 bases left in between. Germline CDR1 is SGHVS and CDR2 is FNYEAQ. CDR3 residues: CASSLQWEDGEQYF. The CDR3 region has the DNA TGTGCCAGCAGCTTACAGTGGGAGGATGGCGAGCAGTACTTC. Based on the CDR3 plus reference TRBV7-6 and TRBJ2-7, the full variable domain is GAGVSQSPRYKVTKRGQDVALRCDPISGHVSLYWYRQALGQGPEFLTYFNYEAQQDKSGLPNDRFSAERPEGSISTLTIQRTEQRDSAMYRCASSLQWEDGEQYFGPGTRLTVT.

In this sample, this clonotype turned up a few times. V and J are TRBV5-6 and TRBJ1-1; D is ambiguous. V lost 2 bases and J lost 11, with 10 bases in between. Per germline, CDR1 SGHDT and CDR2 YYEEEE. CDR3 length equals 11 residues. The CDR3 bases are TGTGCCAGCAGCTTCCGGGGAGTCGCTTTCTTT. It is translated as CASSFRGVAFF.

This clonotype was counted at least ten times. The CDR3 does not end in the conserved phenylalanine or tryptophan, so this is likely a read error. J is TRBJ2-5 and V is TRBV20-1; 8 nucleotides agree with TRBD2. Trimming at V came to 3 bases and at J to 5 bases, leaving 5 bases not matched to a gene. CDR3 length equals 13 residues. Per the germline V gene, CDR1 is DFQATT and CDR2 is SNEGSKA (reference sequence). The CDR3 DNA follows: TGCAGTGCTAGCGGGAGGGCGGGCGAGACCCAGTACTCC. Translated: CSASGRAGETQYS.

This clonotype was picked up many times. The chain employs TRBV6-1 and TRBJ2-2; 7 bases match TRBD2. Germline V gene lookup returns CDR1 MNHNS and CDR2 SASEGT. This CDR3 has 16 residues. After removal of 6 bases from V and 0 bases from J, the junction contained 7 bases not matched to a gene. The DNA for the CDR3 is TGTGCCAGCAGGCCGGGGCTAGCGGCGAACACCGGGGAGCTGTTTTTT. Translating gives CASRPGLAANTGELFF.

This clonotype was counted many times. The chain is built from TRBV12-3 or TRBV12-4 and TRBJ1-5; 7 nucleotides align to TRBD1. The J segment lost 5 bases and the V segment lost 4 bases, leaving 11 bases of the junction unmatched. The CDR3 totals 16 residues. The CDR3, as DNA: TGTGCCAGCAGTTCTCACCGGGACAGACTAGATCAGCCCCAGCATTTT. It translates to CASSSHRDRLDQPQHF.

This sequence joins TRBV24-1 and TRBJ2-5; D could derive from TRBD1 or TRBD2 (6 bases each). V gave up 0 bases and J gave up 4 bases, with 14 bases separating them. This CDR3 contains 16 residues. Germline CDR1 is KGHDR and CDR2 is SFDVKD. The CDR3 DNA sequence: TGTGCCACCAGTGATTTGCAATTTGGGGGGCGAGAGACCCAGTACTTC. This sequence encodes CATSDLQFGGRETQYF.

This clonotype has ten or more counts. CDR3 residues: CATSRGTGGSGNTIYF. CDR3 coding DNA: TGTGCCACCAGCAGAGGGACAGGGGGGTCTGGAAACACCATATATTTT. V usage is TRBV15 and J usage is TRBJ1-3, with TRBD1 identical over 10 bases. Looked up from germline, CDR1 is LNHNV and CDR2 is YYDKDF (reference sequence). Trimming at V came to 1 base and at J to 1 base, leaving 1 base not matched to a gene. There are 16 residues in the CDR3.

Concerning this clonotype itself: This clone may be a read error of a much larger clone one base away. No conserved phenylalanine or tryptophan ends this CDR3, so it is likely a read error. The chain combines TRBV30 with TRBJ1-1; 9 bases align to TRBD1. The V gene's germline CDR1 is GTSNPN and CDR2 SVGIG (reference sequence). The CDR3 extends over 14 amino acids. With 0 bases clipped from V and 5 bases from J, the junction kept 4 bases outside the gene matches. The CDR3 coding sequence is TGTGCCTGGAGTGTAGGACAGGGGAGGACTGAAGCTTTCCTT. This gives the protein CAWSVGQGRTEAFL.

Here the CDR3 DNA reads TGTGCCAGCAGCCAAGAAGGGAGCGGGAGCTGGGCTGGGGCCAACGTCCTGACTTTC. It codes for CASSQEGSGSWAGANVLTF. The V gene is TRBV4-2, the J gene TRBJ2-6; the match to TRBD2 covers 8 bases. CDR1 and CDR2 (germline): LGHNA, YNFKEQ. The CDR3 extends over 19 amino acids. Trimming took 0 bases from V and 2 from J; bases not matched to a gene: 9.

This clonotype was seen many times. The V gene is TRBV20-1, the J gene TRBJ1-5, with 7 positions matching TRBD1. This CDR3 has 15 amino acids. CDR1 is DFQATT and CDR2 is SNEGSKA in the germline V gene (reference sequence). V gave up 2 bases and J gave up 4 bases; unmatched junction bases: 8. The CDR3 spells CSARPPGQQNQPQHF. CDR3 DNA: TGCAGTGCTAGACCTCCGGGACAGCAGAATCAGCCCCAGCATTTT.

The genes are TRBV10-3 and TRBJ2-7; D is uncertain. Germline values: CDR1 ENHRY, CDR2 SYGVKD. The length of the CDR3 is 11 residues. Trimming cost V 7 bases and J 6 bases, with 10 bases left between them. The CDR3 DNA sequence: TGTGCCATCAAATCCAACCTCGAGCAGTACTTC. It translates to CAIKSNLEQYF.